This entry lists 15 T cell receptor beta chains sequenced from one sample in a study of blood T cell repertoires in COVID-19. Data came from immunoSEQ multiplex PCR; TCRdb stores just in-frame clones and leaves some out. The sample has roughly 300,000 clones; about 90% are singletons. Sample: PBMCs or T cells enriched from blood (not recorded which). These TCRs come from a woman aged 25 to 39 who had recovered from COVID-19.

V usage is TRBV5-8 and J usage is TRBJ1-6; TRBD1 might be the D (6 bases). The CDR3 is made up of 16 amino acids. V was clipped by 3 bases and J by 7 bases, with 17 bases between them. CDR1 and CDR2 from the germline V gene are SGHTS and YDEGEE. CDR3 sequence (DNA): TGTGCCAGCAGCTGGCTGCTTGGACAGCGCAATTCACCCCTCCACTTT. Amino acid sequence: CASSWLLGQRNSPLHF.

The genes are TRBV11-2 and TRBJ1-2; D remains ambiguous. This CDR3 comprises 14 residues. Germline V gene lookup returns CDR1 SGHAT and CDR2 FQNNGV. V was trimmed by 1 base and J by 4 bases, leaving 10 bases between them. CDR3 coding DNA: TGTGCCAGCAGCTTAGGGGCAGCCCGCTATGGCTACACCTTC. The encoded protein is CASSLGAARYGYTF.

V and J are TRBV7-2 and TRBJ1-6; D is possibly TRBD1 (6 bases). CDR1 SGHTA and CDR2 FQGNSA come from the germline V gene. The CDR3 spans 16 residues. Trimming pared 5 bases from V and 12 bases from J, leaving 23 bases between. The CDR3 here is CASSLNDRNSRRPLHF. In nucleotides, the CDR3 is TGTGCCAGCAGCCTAAATGACAGGAACTCTCGTAGACCCCTCCACTTT.

V usage is TRBV28 and J usage is TRBJ2-5; 13 bases agree with TRBD2. Germline CDR1 MDHEN, CDR2 SYDVKM. The length of the CDR3 is 15 residues. After removal of 4 bases from V and 4 bases from J, the junction contained 3 bases not matched to a gene. DNA of the CDR3: TGTGCCAGCAGTTCGGGACTAGCGGGGCTAGAGACCCAGTACTTC. The encoded protein is CASSSGLAGLETQYF.

This chain joins TRBV10-2 and TRBJ1-5; D perhaps matches TRBD1 (6 bases). CDR3 size: 17 residues. The V end lost 2 bases, the J end lost 3 bases, and 17 bases lay between the germline ends. The germline V gene has CDR1 WSHSY and CDR2 SAAADI. This CDR3 reads CASSERGTALFNQPQHF. As DNA, the CDR3 is TGCGCCAGCAGTGAGAGGGGGACGGCCCTTTTCAATCAGCCCCAGCATTTT.

The chain uses TRBV18 and TRBJ1-6; TRBD1 agrees at 9 bases. J was trimmed by 5 bases and V by 5 bases; bases with no gene match: 7. CDR3 size: 16 residues. CDR1 and CDR2 from the germline V gene are KGHSH and LQKENI. The CDR3 nucleotides are TGTGCCAGCTCATCAGCCGGGACAGGGAATAATTCACCCCTCCACTTT. Its translation: CASSSAGTGNNSPLHF.

J is TRBJ2-2 and V is TRBV19; D call uncertain. The V end was cut by 1 base, the J end by 1 base, with 7 bases between. Germline-derived CDR1 and CDR2 are LNHDA and SQIVND (reference sequence). This CDR3 region has 15 residues. DNA for the CDR3: TGTGCCAGTAGTATAGCGAGTAGGAACACCGGGGAGCTGTTTTTT. Translation gives CASSIASRNTGELFF. Looking up the rest from reference TRBV19 and TRBJ2-2 gives the full variable domain: DGGITQSPKYLFRKEGQNVTLSCEQNLNHDAMYWYRQDPGQGLRLIYYSQIVNDFQKGDIAEGYSVSREKKESFPLTVTSAQKNPTAFYLCASSIASRNTGELFFGEGSRLTVL.

The chain links TRBV4-2 to TRBJ2-7; D may be TRBD1 (5 bases). This CDR3 comprises 16 residues. Germline V lookup: CDR1 LGHNA, CDR2 YNFKEQ. Trimming shortened V by 1 base and J by 4 bases, and 17 bases separated the two germline ends. CDR3: CASSQGPRGSVYEQYF. The CDR3 DNA sequence: TGTGCCAGCAGCCAAGGCCCAAGGGGATCGGTTTACGAGCAGTACTTC.

This clone has only one observation. The chain links TRBV5-1 to TRBJ1-2, with 8 bases identical to TRBD1. CDR3 length: 14 amino acids. V gave up 0 bases and J gave up 8 bases; unmatched junction bases: 6. The germline V gene has CDR1 SGHRS and CDR2 YFSETQ. The CDR3 nucleotides are TGCGCCAGCAGCTTGGAGGGACAGGTGGGCGGCTACACCTTC. It translates to CASSLEGQVGGYTF.

V and J are TRBV10-1 and TRBJ2-1, with TRBD1 identical over 7 bases. CDR1 and CDR2 (germline): WNHNN, SYGVQD (reference sequence). The CDR3 spans 16 residues. The trim removed 0 bases at V and 8 bases at J, leaving 10 bases unmatched. The CDR3 region has the DNA TGCGCCAGCAGTGAGTCGAGGGGGCGCGGTAACCATGAGCAGTTCTTC. Its translation is CASSESRGRGNHEQFF.

The chain combines TRBV5-6 with TRBJ1-4; TRBD1 matches at 10 bases. With 6 bases clipped from V and 2 bases from J, the junction kept 13 bases outside the gene matches. Germline lookup yields CDR1 SGHDT and CDR2 YYEEEE. The CDR3 totals 18 residues. In DNA form, the CDR3 reads TGTGCCAGCACTAAAAGGACAGGGGGAACACGGACTAATGAAAAACTGTTTTTT. Translated, it gives CASTKRTGGTRTNEKLFF.

The V gene is TRBV3-1 (or the pseudogene TRBV3-2), the J gene TRBJ1-6; 7 bases agree with TRBD1. CDR1 is LGHDT, CDR2 YNNKEL, per germline (reference sequence). Germline trimming cut 1 base from V and 9 bases from J; bases unmatched to any gene: 9. The CDR3 totals 16 residues. DNA of the CDR3: TGTGCCAGCAGCCAAGGGCCAGACAGGGACCGTTCACCCCTCCACTTT. Translation gives CASSQGPDRDRSPLHF.

The chain joins TRBV11-2 to TRBJ1-1; no definite D call. This CDR3 region has 12 residues. Germline V gene data show CDR1 as SGHAT and CDR2 as FQNNGV. Deletions cut 2 bases from V and 7 bases from J, with 8 bases between. CDR3 sequence reads: CASSLRYSEAFF. The DNA of the CDR3 is TGTGCCAGCAGCTTACGATACAGTGAAGCTTTCTTT.

The rearrangement links TRBV27 to TRBJ1-2, with D possibly being TRBD1 (5 bases). The ends were cut back, 6 bases at V and 0 bases at J, with 11 bases in the middle. CDR3 length: 14 residues. Germline V gives CDR1 MNHEY, CDR2 SMNVEV (reference sequence). CDR3 sequence reads: CASRTAGTNYGYTF. The CDR3 DNA follows: TGTGCCAGCAGGACGGCAGGGACTAACTATGGCTACACCTTC.

The genes are TRBV5-1 and TRBJ1-3, with 8 bases that match TRBD1. Looked up from germline, CDR1 is SGHRS and CDR2 is YFSETQ. The V and J ends lost 4 bases and 9 bases, in that order; junction bases with no gene match: 18. The CDR3 is made up of 17 amino acids. In DNA, the CDR3 is TGCGCCAGCAGCCCGACAGGGGAAAGGAGGGGTAGTCGCACCATATATTTT. Its translation is CASSPTGERRGSRTIYF.